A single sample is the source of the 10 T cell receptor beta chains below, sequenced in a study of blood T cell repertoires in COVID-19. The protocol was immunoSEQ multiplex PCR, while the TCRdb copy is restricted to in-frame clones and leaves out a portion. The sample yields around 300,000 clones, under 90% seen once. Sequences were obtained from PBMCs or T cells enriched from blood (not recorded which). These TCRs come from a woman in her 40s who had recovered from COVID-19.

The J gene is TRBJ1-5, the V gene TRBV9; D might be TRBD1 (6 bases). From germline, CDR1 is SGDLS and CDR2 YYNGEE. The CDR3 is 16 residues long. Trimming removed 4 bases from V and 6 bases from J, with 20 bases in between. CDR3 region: CASSPSGGPGIQPQHF. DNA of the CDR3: TGTGCCAGCAGCCCGAGTGGGGGCCCGGGCATTCAGCCCCAGCATTTT.

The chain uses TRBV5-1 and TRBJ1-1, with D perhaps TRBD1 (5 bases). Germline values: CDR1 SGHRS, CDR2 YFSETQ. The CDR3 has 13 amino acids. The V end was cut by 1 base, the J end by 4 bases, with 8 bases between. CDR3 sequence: CASSLRGSTEAFF. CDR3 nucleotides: TGCGCCAGCAGCTTGAGGGGAAGCACTGAAGCTTTCTTT. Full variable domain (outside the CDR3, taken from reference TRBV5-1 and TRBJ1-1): KAGVTQTPRYLIKTRGQQVTLSCSPISGHRSVSWYQQTPGQGLQFLFEYFSETQRNKGNFPGRFSGRQFSNSRSEMNVSTLELGDSALYLCASSLRGSTEAFFGQGTRLTVV.

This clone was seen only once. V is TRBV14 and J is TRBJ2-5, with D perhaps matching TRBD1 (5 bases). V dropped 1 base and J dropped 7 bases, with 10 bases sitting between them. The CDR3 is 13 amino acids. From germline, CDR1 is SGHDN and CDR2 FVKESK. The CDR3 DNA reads TGTGCCAGCAGCCAAGTAACAACAGGGACCCAGTACTTC. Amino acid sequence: CASSQVTTGTQYF.

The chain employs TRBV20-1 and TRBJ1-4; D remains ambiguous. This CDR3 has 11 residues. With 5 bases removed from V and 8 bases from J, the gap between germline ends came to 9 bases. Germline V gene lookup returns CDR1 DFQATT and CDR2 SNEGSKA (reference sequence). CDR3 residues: CSASSREKLFF. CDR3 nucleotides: TGCAGTGCTTCTTCCCGGGAAAAACTGTTTTTT.

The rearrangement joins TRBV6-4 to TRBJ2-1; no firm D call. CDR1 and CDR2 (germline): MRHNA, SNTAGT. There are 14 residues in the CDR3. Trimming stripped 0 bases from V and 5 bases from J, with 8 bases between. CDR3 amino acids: CASSDSMRNNEQFF. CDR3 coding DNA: TGTGCCAGCAGTGACTCTATGCGGAACAATGAGCAGTTCTTC.

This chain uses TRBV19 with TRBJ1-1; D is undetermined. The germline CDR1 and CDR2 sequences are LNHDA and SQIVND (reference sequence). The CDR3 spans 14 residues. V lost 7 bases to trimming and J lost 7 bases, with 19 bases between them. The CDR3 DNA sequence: TGTGCCAGTACCCCCGATTGGACTGGAAGTGAAGCTTTCTTT. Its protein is CASTPDWTGSEAFF.

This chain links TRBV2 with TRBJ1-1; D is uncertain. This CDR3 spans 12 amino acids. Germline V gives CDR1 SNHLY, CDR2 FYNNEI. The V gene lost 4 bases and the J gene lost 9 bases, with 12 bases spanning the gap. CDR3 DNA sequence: TGTGCCAGCAGTGCGTGGTGGGAGAAAGCTTTCTTT. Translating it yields CASSAWWEKAFF.

CDR3 in DNA: TGTGCCAGCTCACCGAGACAGGGGGCGCGGGGAGACACTGAAGCTTTCTTT. It is translated as CASSPRQGARGDTEAFF. The chain is built from TRBV18 and TRBJ1-1; 10 bases agree with TRBD1. CDR1 is KGHSH, CDR2 LQKENI, per germline. This CDR3 has 17 amino acids. The junction had 10 bases not matched to a gene; V was cut back by 3 bases and J by 3 bases.

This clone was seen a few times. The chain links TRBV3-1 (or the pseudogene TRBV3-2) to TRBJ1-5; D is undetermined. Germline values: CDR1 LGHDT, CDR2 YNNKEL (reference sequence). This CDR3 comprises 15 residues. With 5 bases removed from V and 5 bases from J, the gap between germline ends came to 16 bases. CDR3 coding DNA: TGTGCCAGCAGCGATTGTGGGAGCGGGGATCAGCCCCAGCATTTT. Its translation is CASSDCGSGDQPQHF.

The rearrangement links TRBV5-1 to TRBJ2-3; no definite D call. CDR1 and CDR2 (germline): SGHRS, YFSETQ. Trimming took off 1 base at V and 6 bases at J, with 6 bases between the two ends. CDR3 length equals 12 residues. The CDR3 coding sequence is TGCGCCAGCAGCTTGAATGAGGATACGCAGTATTTT. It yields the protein CASSLNEDTQYF.